The 13 T cell receptor beta chains below come from one sample, sequenced in a study of CD8 T cells in Susac syndrome. Random-hexamer reverse transcription was applied to roughly 0.5 to 1 ug RNA. One entry per CDR3 protein results from TCRdb running MiXCR on the immunoSEQ multiplex PCR reads. The sample yields approximately 70,000 distinct CDR3 sequences, approximately 94% seen once. Sequencing was carried out using CD8+ T cells from PBMCs. All receptors come from a human donor with multiple sclerosis.

The chain is built from TRBV20-1 and TRBJ2-1; TRBD2 aligns across 10 bases. This CDR3 is built from 17 residues. CDR1 and CDR2 from the germline V gene are DFQATT and SNEGSKA (reference sequence). V gave up 0 bases and J gave up 2 bases; unmatched junction bases: 7. The CDR3 DNA follows: TGCAGTGCTAGAGATACCCCTAGCGGGAGTACCTACAATGAGCAGTTCTTC. Amino acid sequence: CSARDTPSGSTYNEQFF.

The chain links TRBV3-1 to TRBJ2-7; TRBD2 matches 7 bases. The CDR3 runs to 14 residues. Germline loops: CDR1 LGHDT, CDR2 YNNKEL (reference sequence). Trimming cost V 0 bases and J 4 bases; bases outside gene matches: 3. The CDR3: CASSQDRGRYEQYF. CDR3 coding DNA: TGTGCCAGCAGCCAAGATCGCGGGAGATACGAGCAGTACTTC.

The DNA for the CDR3 is TGCAGTGCTCCGTTCGTATGCACAGAACAAAATACCTACGAGCAGTACTTC. Residues: CSAPFVCTEQNTYEQYF. The chain links TRBV20-1 to TRBJ2-7, with D uncertain. This CDR3 has 17 amino acids. Germline V gene lookup returns CDR1 DFQATT and CDR2 SNEGSKA (reference sequence). V was trimmed by 5 bases and J by 2 bases, leaving 25 bases between them.

The V gene is TRBV9, the J gene TRBJ2-7; TRBD2 is a possible D gene (5 bases). CDR3 length equals 14 residues. V dropped 2 bases and J dropped 4 bases, with 13 bases sitting between them. CDR1 and CDR2 from the germline V gene are SGDLS and YYNGEE. The CDR3 sequence is CASSVGSGPYEQYF. CDR3 DNA: TGTGCCAGCAGCGTTGGCAGCGGCCCTTACGAGCAGTACTTC. The whole variable domain, remainder taken from reference TRBV9 and TRBJ2-7, is DSGVTQTPKHLITATGQRVTLRCSPRSGDLSVYWYQQSLDQGLQFLIQYYNGEERAKGNILERFSAQQFPDLHSELNLSSLELGDSALYFCASSVGSGPYEQYFGPGTRLTVT.

The chain couples TRBV6-5 to TRBJ2-1, with TRBD1 as a possible D gene (6 bases). Looked up from germline, CDR1 is MNHEY and CDR2 is SVGAGI. The CDR3 consists of 12 residues. With 6 bases removed from V and 7 bases from J, the gap between germline ends came to 10 bases. CDR3 sequence (DNA): TGTGCCAGCAGGGGGGCGGAGAATGAGCAGTTCTTC. This codes for CASRGAENEQFF.

The chain recombines TRBV20-1 with TRBJ1-3; TRBD1 is a possible D gene (6 bases). V was clipped by 0 bases and J by 0 bases, with 15 bases between them. The germline V gene encodes CDR1 DFQATT and CDR2 SNEGSKA (reference sequence). This CDR3 has 17 residues. The CDR3 nucleotides read TGCAGTGCTAGAGATCTGCGGACAGCCTTCTCTGGAAACACCATATATTTT. The encoded protein is CSARDLRTAFSGNTIYF.

The chain joins TRBV28 to TRBJ2-5; 8 nucleotides match TRBD1. The CDR3 spans 14 residues. With V trimmed by 5 bases and J by 5 bases, 7 bases remained unmatched. Germline V gene sequence: CDR1 MDHEN, CDR2 SYDVKM. The CDR3 loop reads CASSLGQGHETQYF. The DNA of the CDR3 is TGTGCCAGCAGTCTCGGACAGGGACACGAGACCCAGTACTTC.

This chain connects TRBV19 to TRBJ1-5, with D uncertain. This CDR3 is built from 16 residues. CDR1 is LNHDA, CDR2 SQIVND, per germline (reference sequence). Trimming shortened V by 0 bases and J by 2 bases, and 11 bases separated the two germline ends. The CDR3 protein is CASSIDLGWGNQPQHF. The CDR3 region has the DNA TGTGCCAGTAGTATAGATCTGGGGTGGGGCAATCAGCCCCAGCATTTT. Drawing the rest from reference TRBV19 and TRBJ1-5, the complete variable domain is DGGITQSPKYLFRKEGQNVTLSCEQNLNHDAMYWYRQDPGQGLRLIYYSQIVNDFQKGDIAEGYSVSREKKESFPLTVTSAQKNPTAFYLCASSIDLGWGNQPQHFGDGTRLSIL.

The rearrangement joins TRBV19 to TRBJ1-1; D is undetermined. The CDR3 is made up of 13 amino acids. Looked up from germline, CDR1 is LNHDA and CDR2 is SQIVND (reference sequence). Trimming pared 1 base from V and 4 bases from J, leaving 7 bases between. The CDR3 region is CASSIGMGTEAFF. The CDR3, as DNA: TGTGCCAGTAGTATAGGGATGGGCACTGAAGCTTTCTTT. Based on the CDR3 plus reference TRBV19 and TRBJ1-1, the full variable domain is DGGITQSPKYLFRKEGQNVTLSCEQNLNHDAMYWYRQDPGQGLRLIYYSQIVNDFQKGDIAEGYSVSREKKESFPLTVTSAQKNPTAFYLCASSIGMGTEAFFGQGTRLTVV.

This chain links TRBV28 with TRBJ2-7; D possibly corresponds to TRBD2 (5 bases). The germline V and J ends were trimmed by 5 bases and 5 bases, with 16 bases remaining between them. This CDR3 is built from 14 residues. CDR1 is MDHEN and CDR2 is SYDVKM in the germline V gene. CDR3 DNA sequence: TGTGCCAGCAGTCCCGCCGCGGAGGCCCACGAGCAGTACTTC. Its translation: CASSPAAEAHEQYF.

The V call is TRBV28, the J call TRBJ1-1; 8 nucleotides line up with TRBD1. J gave up 4 bases and V 10 bases, and 5 bases lay outside the gene matches. Germline CDR1 and CDR2: MDHEN and SYDVKM. The CDR3 sequence is 12 residues long. The CDR3 loop reads CAIQGASTEAFF. CDR3 DNA sequence: TGTGCCATCCAGGGGGCATCCACTGAAGCTTTCTTT.

This chain connects TRBV6-5 to TRBJ1-4; D is possibly TRBD1 (5 bases). In germline, CDR1 is MNHEY, CDR2 SVGAGI. This CDR3 spans 14 amino acids. V lost 0 bases and J lost 8, with 10 bases in between. The CDR3 coding sequence is TGTGCCAGCAGTTACTCGGGGGTACGGGAAAAACTGTTTTTT. It is translated as CASSYSGVREKLFF.

The V call is TRBV7-2, the J call TRBJ2-7; D not certain. V lost 4 bases, J lost 4 bases, and 8 bases lay in between. The germline V gene encodes CDR1 SGHTA and CDR2 FQGNSA. The CDR3 sequence is 12 residues long. This chain's CDR3 is CASSSNGYEQYF. The CDR3 DNA sequence: TGTGCCAGCAGCTCTAACGGTTACGAGCAGTACTTC.